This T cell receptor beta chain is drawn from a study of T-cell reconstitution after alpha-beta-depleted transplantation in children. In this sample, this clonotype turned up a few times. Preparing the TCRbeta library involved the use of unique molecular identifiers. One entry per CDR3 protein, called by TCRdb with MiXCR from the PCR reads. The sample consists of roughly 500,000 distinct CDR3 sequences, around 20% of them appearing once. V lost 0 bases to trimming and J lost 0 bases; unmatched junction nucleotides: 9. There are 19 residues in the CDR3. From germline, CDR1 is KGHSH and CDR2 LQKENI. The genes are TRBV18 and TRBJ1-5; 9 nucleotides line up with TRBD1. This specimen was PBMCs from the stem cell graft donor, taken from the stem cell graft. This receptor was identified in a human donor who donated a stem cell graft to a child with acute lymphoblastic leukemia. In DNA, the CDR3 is TGTGCCAGCTCACCACCGGTCCGGGACAGGGTCAATAGCAATCAGCCCCAGCATTTT. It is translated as CASSPPVRDRVNSNQPQHF.